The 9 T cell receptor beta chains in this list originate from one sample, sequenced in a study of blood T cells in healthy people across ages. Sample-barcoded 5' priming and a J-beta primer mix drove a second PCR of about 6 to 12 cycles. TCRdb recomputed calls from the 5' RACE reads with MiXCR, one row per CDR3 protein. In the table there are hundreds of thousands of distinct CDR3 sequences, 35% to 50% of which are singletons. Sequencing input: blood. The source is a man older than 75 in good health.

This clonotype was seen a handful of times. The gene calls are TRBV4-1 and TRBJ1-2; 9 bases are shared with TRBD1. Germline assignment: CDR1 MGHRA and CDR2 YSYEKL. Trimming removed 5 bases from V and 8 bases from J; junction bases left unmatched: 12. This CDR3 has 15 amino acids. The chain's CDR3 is CASSGGTGGKLGYTF. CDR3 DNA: TGCGCCAGCAGCGGAGGAACAGGGGGCAAATTAGGCTACACCTTC.

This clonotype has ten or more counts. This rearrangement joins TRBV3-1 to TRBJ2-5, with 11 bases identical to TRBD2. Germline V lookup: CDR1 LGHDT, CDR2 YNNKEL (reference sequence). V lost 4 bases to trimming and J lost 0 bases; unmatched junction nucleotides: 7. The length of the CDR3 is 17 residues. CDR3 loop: CASSLSGTSGYQETQYF. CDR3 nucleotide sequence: TGTGCCAGCAGCCTTTCCGGGACTAGCGGATACCAAGAGACCCAGTACTTC.

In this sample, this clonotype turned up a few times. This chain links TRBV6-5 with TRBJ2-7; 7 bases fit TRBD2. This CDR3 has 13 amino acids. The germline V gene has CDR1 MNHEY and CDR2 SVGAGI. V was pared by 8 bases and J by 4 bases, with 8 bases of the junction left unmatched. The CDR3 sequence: CASGEGVVYEQYF. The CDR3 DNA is TGTGCCAGCGGGGAGGGAGTCGTGTACGAGCAGTACTTC.

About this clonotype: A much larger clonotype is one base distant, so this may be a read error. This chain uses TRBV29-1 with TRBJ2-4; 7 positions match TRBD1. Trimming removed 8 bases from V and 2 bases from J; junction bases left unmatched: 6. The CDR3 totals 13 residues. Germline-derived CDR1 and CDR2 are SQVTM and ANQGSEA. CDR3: CSIKGASKNIQYF. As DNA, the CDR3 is TGCAGCATAAAGGGGGCGTCCAAAAACATTCAGTACTTC.

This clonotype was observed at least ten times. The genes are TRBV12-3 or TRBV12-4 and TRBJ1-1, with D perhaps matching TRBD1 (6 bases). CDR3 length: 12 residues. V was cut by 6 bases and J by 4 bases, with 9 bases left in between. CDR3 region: CASSQTGTEAFF. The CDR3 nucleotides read TGTGCCAGCAGCCAGACAGGCACTGAAGCTTTCTTT.

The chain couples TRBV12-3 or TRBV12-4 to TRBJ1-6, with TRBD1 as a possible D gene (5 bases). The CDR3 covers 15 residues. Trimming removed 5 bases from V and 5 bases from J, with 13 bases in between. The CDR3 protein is CASSGWGRNNSPLHF. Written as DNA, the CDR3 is TGTGCCAGCAGTGGGTGGGGACGTAATAATTCACCCCTCCACTTT.

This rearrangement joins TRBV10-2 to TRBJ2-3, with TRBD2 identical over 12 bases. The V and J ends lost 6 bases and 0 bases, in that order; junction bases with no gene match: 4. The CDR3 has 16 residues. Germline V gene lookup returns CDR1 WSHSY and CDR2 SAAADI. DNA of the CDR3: TGCGCCAGCAGGCCGACTAGCGGGGGCAGCACAGATACGCAGTATTTT. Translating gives CASRPTSGGSTDTQYF.

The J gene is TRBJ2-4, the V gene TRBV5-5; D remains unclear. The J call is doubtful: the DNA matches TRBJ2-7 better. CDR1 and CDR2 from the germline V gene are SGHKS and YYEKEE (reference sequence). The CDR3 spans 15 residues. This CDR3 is CASSLEALPPGEQYF. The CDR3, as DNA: TGTGCCAGCAGCTTGGAGGCCCTCCCGCCGGGCGAGCAGTACTTC.

The CDR3 loop reads CSATATNTEAFF. The CDR3, as DNA: TGCAGTGCTACGGCCACGAACACTGAAGCTTTCTTT. V gene TRBV20-1 combines with J gene TRBJ1-1; D is uncertain. The V end lost 4 bases, the J end lost 1 base, and 7 bases lay between the germline ends. The CDR3 extends over 12 amino acids. Germline-derived CDR1 and CDR2 are DFQATT and SNEGSKA (reference sequence).